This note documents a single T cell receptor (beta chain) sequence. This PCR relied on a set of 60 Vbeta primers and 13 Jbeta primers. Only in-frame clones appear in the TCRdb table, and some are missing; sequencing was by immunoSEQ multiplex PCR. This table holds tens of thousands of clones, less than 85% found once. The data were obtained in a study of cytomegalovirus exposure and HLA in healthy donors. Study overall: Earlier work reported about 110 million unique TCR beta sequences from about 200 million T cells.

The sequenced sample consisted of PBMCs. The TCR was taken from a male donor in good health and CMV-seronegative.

In nucleotides, the CDR3 is TGTGCCAGCAGGCCCCGTCTCGGGAGGGCCCCATCCTACAATGAGCAGTTCTTC. This gives the protein CASRPRLGRAPSYNEQFF. The J gene is TRBJ2-1, the V gene TRBV28; 8 bases are a match to TRBD2. With V trimmed by 6 bases and J by 1 base, 14 bases remained unmatched. Germline V gene sequence: CDR1 MDHEN, CDR2 SYDVKM. This CDR3 is built from 18 residues.